The T cell receptor beta chain described here comes from a study of T-cell memory formation after mild COVID-19. This clonotype was detected only a few times. Its cognate antigen is unknown. In TCRdb, the 5' RACE reads were re-called with MiXCR into one record per CDR3 protein. The sample comprises roughly 400,000 distinct CDR3 sequences, around a sixth of which are singletons, and 20% to 25% rests with the top ten. Between the trimmed V and J ends, which lost 2 bases and 6 bases, there was a span of 16 bases. This CDR3 spans 15 amino acids. Germline CDR1 reads MNHEY; CDR2 reads SMNVEV (reference sequence). Study conclusions and caveats: The SARS-CoV-2 specificity of second-wave clones reaching peak at day 37 remained unverified. Mainly in CM and EM were contracting CD4+ clones; CD8+ were in EMRA.

The sequence was collected from a young man who had mild COVID-19 (a few samples of this study predate the infection). Cell type and time point are not known. The gene calls are TRBV27 and TRBJ1-2; D unclear. Sequences were obtained from PBMCs or a T cell subset sorted from them (not recorded which). The CDR3 region is CASSLQAPRYDGYTF. The DNA for the CDR3 is TGTGCCAGCAGTTTACAGGCCCCTAGATACGATGGCTACACCTTC.